A single T cell receptor (beta chain) is shown here with its context. Germline CDR1 and CDR2: SGHVS and FNYEAQ. The CDR3 is made up of 11 amino acids. V shed 7 bases, J shed 7 bases, and the junction held 3 bases outside the gene matches. This sample was taken from a study of cytotoxic CD8 clonotypes in ibrutinib-treated CLL. Study as a whole: The average sample held roughly 250,000 productive templates and fewer than 100,000 productive rearrangements.

Using immunoSEQ multiplex PCR, the repertoire was profiled, and TCRdb retains in-frame clones only, with some absent. The sample records 45,000 to 70,000 clones, 50% to 70% being singletons. This TCR was recovered from a human donor with chronic lymphocytic leukemia. The chain is built from TRBV7-6 and TRBJ1-2, with TRBD1 matching 7 bases. The source material was PBMCs, sampled after 24 months of ibrutinib treatment. The CDR3 sequence: CASNNRGGYTF. As DNA, the CDR3 is TGTGCCAGCAACAACAGGGGTGGCTACACCTTC.